The 18 T cell receptor beta chains below all came from one sample that was sequenced in a study of response to subunit inactivated influenza vaccine. TCRdb fed the RT-PCR reads into MiXCR, producing one record per CDR3 protein. The sample has fewer than 550,000 distinct CDR3 sequences; approximately 24% are singletons. The material was CD4+ T cells sorted from PBMCs, obtained roughly 5 days after vaccination. The receptors derive from a man aged 45-65 years who received an inactivated influenza vaccine.

V and J are TRBV20-1 and TRBJ2-3; possible D gene TRBD2, 6 bases. This CDR3 spans 16 amino acids. Between the trimmed V and J ends, which lost 3 bases and 4 bases, there was a span of 20 bases. From germline, CDR1 is DFQATT and CDR2 SNEGSKA (reference sequence). The DNA of the CDR3 is TGCAGTGCTAGTAAACTTGGTGGAGGGCTCGCAGATACGCAGTATTTT. It translates to CSASKLGGGLADTQYF.

In this sample, this clonotype turned up a few times. The V gene is TRBV29-1, the J gene TRBJ1-1; D gene uncertain. Germline lookup yields CDR1 SQVTM and CDR2 ANQGSEA. The CDR3 extends over 14 amino acids. The germline V and J ends were trimmed by 4 bases and 1 base, with 13 bases remaining between them. The CDR3 nucleotides read TGCAGCGTTGTCGGAAGGGCCGAGAACACTGAAGCTTTCTTT. Amino acids: CSVVGRAENTEAFF.

For the CDR3, the DNA is TGTGCCAGCTCAACCGGGACGGAGGGATATGGCTACACCTTC. Protein: CASSTGTEGYGYTF. The chain is built from TRBV18 and TRBJ1-2; perhaps TRBD1 as D (5 bases). This CDR3 has 14 residues. V was clipped by 5 bases and J by 5 bases, with 15 bases between them. CDR1 is KGHSH, CDR2 LQKENI, per germline.

The chain has TRBV20-1 and TRBJ2-7; perhaps TRBD1 as D (6 bases). The CDR3 spans 15 residues. Germline V CDR1 and CDR2: DFQATT, SNEGSKA (reference sequence). V was cut by 1 base and J by 4 bases, with 17 bases left in between. This CDR3 is CSARARTESLYEQYF. CDR3 in DNA: TGCAGTGCTAGAGCTCGGACAGAGTCACTTTACGAGCAGTACTTC.

The J gene is TRBJ2-5, the V gene TRBV4-2; TRBD2 is a possible D gene (6 bases). Germline CDR1 is LGHNA and CDR2 is YNFKEQ. The CDR3 has 15 amino acids. V gave up 1 base and J gave up 2 bases, with 11 bases separating them. The CDR3 here is CASSQGLVSQETQYF. CDR3 in DNA: TGTGCCAGCAGCCAAGGACTAGTGAGTCAAGAGACCCAGTACTTC.

This clonotype has more than one count but fewer than ten. The rearrangement uses TRBV27 and TRBJ1-2, with D perhaps matching TRBD1 (5 bases). From germline, CDR1 is MNHEY and CDR2 SMNVEV (reference sequence). Trimming cost V 4 bases and J 3 bases, with 12 bases left between them. The CDR3 covers 14 residues. In nucleotides, the CDR3 is TGTGCCAGCAGTTCGACGGGGGGTTACTATGGCTACACCTTC. It specifies CASSSTGGYYGYTF.

This clonotype turned up a few times. V usage is TRBV24-1 and J usage is TRBJ2-5; D unclear. This CDR3 region has 15 residues. Trimming pared 1 base from V and 4 bases from J, leaving 12 bases between. CDR1 and CDR2 from the germline V gene are KGHDR and SFDVKD. CDR3 DNA: TGTGCCACCAGTGATTTAGGGAAGGGTGGAGAGACCCAGTACTTC. Its protein product is CATSDLGKGGETQYF.

This chain joins TRBV2 and TRBJ2-1; the D is unclear. The CDR3 totals 11 residues. Germline CDR1 reads SNHLY; CDR2 reads FYNNEI. V dropped 4 bases and J dropped 5 bases, with 3 bases sitting between them. CDR3 in amino acids: CASSVHNEQFF. The CDR3 bases are TGTGCCAGCAGTGTCCACAATGAGCAGTTCTTC.

The V and J genes are TRBV6-2 or TRBV6-3 and TRBJ2-5; 10 bases are a match to TRBD2. Losses at the gene ends were 3 bases for V and 2 bases for J; bases not matched to a gene: 9. Germline V lookup: CDR1 MNHEY, CDR2 SVGEGT. The CDR3 is 17 residues long. For the CDR3, the DNA is TGTGCCAGCAGTTATCGACGGAGGACTAGCGGACAAGAGACCCAGTACTTC. Its protein product is CASSYRRRTSGQETQYF.

The chain employs TRBV5-6 and TRBJ2-3; TRBD2 agrees at 11 bases. V shed 4 bases and J 7 bases; nucleotides not matched to a gene: 5. Germline loops: CDR1 SGHDT, CDR2 YYEEEE. This CDR3 is built from 14 residues. DNA for the CDR3: TGTGCCAGCAGCGATAGCGGGGGGGCTAATACGCAGTATTTT. Amino acid sequence: CASSDSGGANTQYF.

This clonotype occurred a few times. The chain has TRBV13 and TRBJ2-1, with no clear D. Deletions cut 5 bases from V and 8 bases from J, with 13 bases between. This CDR3 spans 13 amino acids. CDR1 and CDR2 from the germline V gene are PRHDT and FYEKMQ (reference sequence). The CDR3 DNA sequence: TGTGCCAGCAGCACCTCTGTGGGCTATGAGCAGTTCTTC. Amino acids: CASSTSVGYEQFF.

The sample holds a few counts of this clonotype. V gene TRBV12-3 or TRBV12-4 combines with J gene TRBJ1-1, with 9 bases lining up with TRBD1. Unmatched junction bases numbered 8, after V lost 3 bases and J lost 6 bases. The CDR3 sequence is 15 residues long. The CDR3 nucleotides are TGTGCCAGCAGTTTGGGGACAGGGATTTACGCTGAAGCTTTCTTT. Residues: CASSLGTGIYAEAFF.

The gene calls are TRBV20-1 and TRBJ2-7; D gene unclear. This CDR3 has 13 residues. CDR1 and CDR2 (germline): DFQATT, SNEGSKA (reference sequence). V lost 3 bases to trimming and J lost 5 bases, with 14 bases between them. Here the CDR3 reads CSAREWLGNEQYF. CDR3 nucleotide sequence: TGCAGTGCTAGGGAGTGGTTGGGTAACGAGCAGTACTTC.

This sequence joins TRBV9 and TRBJ2-7; D perhaps matches TRBD1 (6 bases). Germline lookup yields CDR1 SGDLS and CDR2 YYNGEE. The V end lost 4 bases, the J end lost 6 bases, and 20 bases lay between the germline ends. The CDR3 is 15 amino acids. Here the CDR3 DNA reads TGTGCCAGCAGCCCCTGGGGCAGGGGTTTTGCCGAGCAGTACTTC. Translated, it gives CASSPWGRGFAEQYF.

This clonotype appeared a few times. The chain is built from TRBV7-2 and TRBJ2-7, with 9 positions matching TRBD2. The CDR3 length is 15 residues. Germline-derived CDR1 and CDR2 are SGHTA and FQGNSA. Losses at the gene ends were 6 bases for V and 6 bases for J; bases not matched to a gene: 12. CDR3: CASSPAGRGGPEQYF. Here the CDR3 DNA reads TGTGCCAGCAGTCCTGCGGGGCGGGGGGGCCCCGAGCAGTACTTC.

This clonotype was detected only a few times. The chain recombines TRBV24-1 with TRBJ1-1, with D possibly TRBD1 on 6 matching bases. V lost 10 bases and J 3 bases, leaving 20 bases between the germline ends. The germline gives CDR1 KGHDR, CDR2 SFDVKD. The CDR3 runs to 15 residues. CDR3 in DNA: TGTGCCACAACAACAGTCGGGGGGGCGGACACTGAAGCTTTCTTT. Translating gives CATTTVGGADTEAFF.

This clonotype was observed a handful of times. The V and J genes are TRBV7-2 and TRBJ2-1; no reliable D call. From germline, CDR1 is SGHTA and CDR2 FQGNSA. Trimming pared 2 bases from V and 6 bases from J, leaving 8 bases between. The CDR3 sequence is 13 residues long. This chain's CDR3 is CASSLYQGNEQFF. Here the CDR3 DNA reads TGTGCCAGCAGCTTATACCAAGGCAATGAGCAGTTCTTC.

This clonotype appeared a few times. This chain uses TRBV6-5 with TRBJ2-6; D is uncertain. Germline CDR1 and CDR2: MNHEY and SVGAGI. The CDR3 length is 15 residues. V lost 4 bases and J 2 bases, leaving 9 bases between the germline ends. The DNA for the CDR3 is TGTGCCAGCAGTTTGCAGAGACCTGGGGCCAACGTCCTGACTTTC. Amino acids: CASSLQRPGANVLTF.